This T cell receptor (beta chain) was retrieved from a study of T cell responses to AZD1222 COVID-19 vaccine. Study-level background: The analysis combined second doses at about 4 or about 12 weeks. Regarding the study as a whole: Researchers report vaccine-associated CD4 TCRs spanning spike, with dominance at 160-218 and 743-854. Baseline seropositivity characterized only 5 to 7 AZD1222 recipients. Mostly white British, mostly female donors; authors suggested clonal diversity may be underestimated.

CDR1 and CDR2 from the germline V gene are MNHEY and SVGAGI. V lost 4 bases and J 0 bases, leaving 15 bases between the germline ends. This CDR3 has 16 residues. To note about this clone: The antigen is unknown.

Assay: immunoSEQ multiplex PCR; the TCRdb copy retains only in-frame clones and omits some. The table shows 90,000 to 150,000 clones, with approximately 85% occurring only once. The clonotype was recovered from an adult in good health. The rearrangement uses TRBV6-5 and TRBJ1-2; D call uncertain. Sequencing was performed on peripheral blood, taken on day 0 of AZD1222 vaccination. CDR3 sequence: CASSSRAPQSNYGYTF. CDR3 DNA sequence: TGTGCCAGCAGTTCCCGGGCCCCTCAATCTAACTATGGCTACACCTTC.